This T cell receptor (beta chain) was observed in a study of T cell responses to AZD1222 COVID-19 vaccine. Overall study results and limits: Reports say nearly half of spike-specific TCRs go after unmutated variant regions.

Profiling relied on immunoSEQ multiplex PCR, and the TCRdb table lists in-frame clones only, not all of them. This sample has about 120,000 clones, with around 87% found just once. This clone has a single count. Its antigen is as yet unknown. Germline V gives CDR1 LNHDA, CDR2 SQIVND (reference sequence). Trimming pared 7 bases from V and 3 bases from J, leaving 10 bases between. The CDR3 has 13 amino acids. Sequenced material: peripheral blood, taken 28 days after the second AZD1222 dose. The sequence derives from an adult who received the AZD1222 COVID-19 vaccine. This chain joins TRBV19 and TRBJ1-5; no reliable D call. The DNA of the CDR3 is TGTGCCAGTATAGAAAGAGACAATCAGCCCCAGCATTTT. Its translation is CASIERDNQPQHF.